The present T cell receptor (beta chain) was sequenced within a study of T-cell memory formation after mild COVID-19. In TCRdb, the 5' RACE reads were re-called with MiXCR into one record per CDR3 protein. The sample yields 45,000 to 65,000 distinct CDR3 sequences, roughly a tenth seen once. In its sample, this clonotype was seen many times. V lost 1 base and J 6 bases, leaving 11 bases between the germline ends. The germline gives CDR1 SQVTM, CDR2 ANQGSEA. CDR3 length: 13 residues. The clonotype originates from an adult woman who had mild COVID-19 (a few samples of this study predate the infection). Cell type and time point are not known. The chain carries TRBV29-1 and TRBJ2-3; no firm D call. The sequencing sample was made of PBMCs or a T cell subset sorted from them (not recorded which). This chain's CDR3 is CSVEVPPADTQYF. CDR3 DNA sequence: TGCAGCGTTGAAGTACCTCCCGCGGATACGCAGTATTTT.